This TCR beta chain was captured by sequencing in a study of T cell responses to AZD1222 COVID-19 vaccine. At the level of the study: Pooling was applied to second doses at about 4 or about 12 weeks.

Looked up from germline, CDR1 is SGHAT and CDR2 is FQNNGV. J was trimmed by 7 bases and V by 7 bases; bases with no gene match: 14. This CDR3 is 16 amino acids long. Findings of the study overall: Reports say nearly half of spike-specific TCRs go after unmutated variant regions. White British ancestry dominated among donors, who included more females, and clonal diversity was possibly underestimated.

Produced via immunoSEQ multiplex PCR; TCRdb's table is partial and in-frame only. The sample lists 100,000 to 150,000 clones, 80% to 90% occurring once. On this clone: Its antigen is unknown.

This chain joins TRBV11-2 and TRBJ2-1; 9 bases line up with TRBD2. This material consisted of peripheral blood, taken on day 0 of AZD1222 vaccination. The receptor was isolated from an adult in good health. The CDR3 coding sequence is TGTGCCAGCATACAGGTTGGGCGGGAGGGGTTTAATGAGCAGTTCTTC. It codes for CASIQVGREGFNEQFF.